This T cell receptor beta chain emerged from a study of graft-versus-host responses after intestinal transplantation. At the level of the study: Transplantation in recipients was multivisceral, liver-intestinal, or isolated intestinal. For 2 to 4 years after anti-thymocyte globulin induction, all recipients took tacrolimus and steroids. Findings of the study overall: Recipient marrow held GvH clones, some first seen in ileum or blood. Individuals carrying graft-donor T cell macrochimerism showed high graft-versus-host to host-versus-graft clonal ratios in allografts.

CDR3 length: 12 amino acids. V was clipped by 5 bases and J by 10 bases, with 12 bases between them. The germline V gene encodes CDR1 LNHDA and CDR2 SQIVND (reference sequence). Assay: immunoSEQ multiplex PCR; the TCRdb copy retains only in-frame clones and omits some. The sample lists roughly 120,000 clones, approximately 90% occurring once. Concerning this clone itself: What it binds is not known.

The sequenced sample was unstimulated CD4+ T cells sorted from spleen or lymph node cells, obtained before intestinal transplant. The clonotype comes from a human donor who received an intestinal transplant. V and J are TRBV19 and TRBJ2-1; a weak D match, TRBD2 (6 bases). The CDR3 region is CASSRRGWEQFF. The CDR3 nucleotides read TGTGCCAGTAGTCGCCGGGGGTGGGAGCAGTTCTTC.